What follows are 15 T cell receptor beta chains derived from one specimen sequenced in a study of OX40 agonist ivuxolimab in advanced cancers. Libraries were made using the immunoSEQ multiplex PCR assay. TCRdb re-hosts the immuneACCESS table, in-frame sequences only. Its copies lack some clones; in the studies checked, an unresolved V gene accounts for under half of them, and the cause for the rest is not known. The sample contains 80,000 or so clones, roughly 91% of them found a single time. Around 0.32% of the sample belongs to the ten largest clones. The sequencing used CD4+ or CD8+ T cells sorted from blood, collected in a trial of the OX40 agonist ivuxolimab. These receptor sequences come from an adult with an advanced solid tumor such as melanoma, head and neck, liver or kidney cancer.

The chain has TRBV5-4 and TRBJ2-2; 11 nucleotides line up with TRBD2. V trimming: 4 bases; J trimming: 2 bases; junction bases outside the gene matches: 10. The CDR3 loop spans 18 amino acids. Looked up from germline, CDR1 is SGHNT and CDR2 is YYREEE (reference sequence). CDR3 in DNA: TGTGCCAGCAGCCAGGCCTTAGGGACTAGCGGCAACACCGGGGAGCTGTTTTTT. Translation: CASSQALGTSGNTGELFF. Drawing the rest from reference TRBV5-4 and TRBJ2-2, the complete variable domain is ETGVTQSPTHLIKTRGQQVTLRCSSQSGHNTVSWYQQALGQGPQFIFQYYREEENGRGNFPPRFSGLQFPNYSSELNVNALELDDSALYLCASSQALGTSGNTGELFFGEGSRLTVL.

The V gene is TRBV18, the J gene TRBJ2-5; D gene unclear. In germline, CDR1 is KGHSH, CDR2 LQKENI. This CDR3 contains 13 residues. Trimming removed 0 bases at V and 5 bases at J, with 7 bases between. DNA of the CDR3: TGTGCCAGCTCACCACCGCAACCTGAGACCCAGTACTTC. As protein: CASSPPQPETQYF.

V usage is TRBV10-1 and J usage is TRBJ2-5; 7 positions agree with TRBD1. Germline assignment: CDR1 WNHNN and CDR2 SYGVQD (reference sequence). The CDR3 loop spans 14 amino acids. The junction had 8 bases not matched to a gene; V was cut back by 5 bases and J by 5 bases. The CDR3 DNA follows: TGCGCCAGCAGTTCGACAGGGATGGGCGAGACCCAGTACTTC. It is translated as CASSSTGMGETQYF.

J is TRBJ2-7 and V is TRBV6-1, with TRBD2 identical over 7 bases. The CDR3 consists of 11 residues. V dropped 8 bases and J dropped 2; count of bases not matched to a gene: 0. The germline V gene encodes CDR1 MNHNS and CDR2 SASEGT. CDR3 loop: CASGGAYEQYF. The CDR3 nucleotides read TGTGCCAGCGGGGGGGCCTACGAGCAGTACTTC.

The V gene is TRBV5-8, the J gene TRBJ2-3; tentative D call: TRBD2 (6 bases). Between the trimmed V and J ends, which lost 1 base and 6 bases, there was a span of 18 bases. The CDR3 extends over 16 amino acids. The germline V gene encodes CDR1 SGHTS and CDR2 YDEGEE. The CDR3 coding sequence is TGTGCCAGCAGCTTGTTCATCAGTAGTCGGGGGGATACGCAGTATTTT. This gives the protein CASSLFISSRGDTQYF.

This chain connects TRBV5-1 to TRBJ2-3; D is undetermined. V was clipped by 5 bases and J by 3 bases, with 4 bases between them. CDR1 SGHRS and CDR2 YFSETQ come from the germline V gene. The CDR3 has 11 amino acids. The CDR3 here is CASRETDTQYF. CDR3 DNA: TGCGCCAGCAGAGAGACAGATACGCAGTATTTT.

The genes are TRBV19 and TRBJ2-3; 16 nucleotides agree with TRBD2. Germline V lookup: CDR1 LNHDA, CDR2 SQIVND (reference sequence). The J segment lost 0 bases and the V segment lost 10 bases, leaving 4 bases of the junction unmatched. CDR3 length equals 16 residues. The CDR3 spells CATGTSGRASTDTQYF. CDR3 in DNA: TGTGCCACCGGGACTAGCGGGAGGGCTAGCACAGATACGCAGTATTTT. Full variable domain (missing parts from reference TRBV19 and TRBJ2-3): DGGITQSPKYLFRKEGQNVTLSCEQNLNHDAMYWYRQDPGQGLRLIYYSQIVNDFQKGDIAEGYSVSREKKESFPLTVTSAQKNPTAFYLCATGTSGRASTDTQYFGPGTRLTVL.

The chain has TRBV6-1 and TRBJ1-1; D perhaps matches TRBD1 (6 bases). The CDR3 sequence is 13 residues long. The V gene's germline CDR1 is MNHNS and CDR2 SASEGT. Deletions cut 6 bases from V and 2 bases from J, with 10 bases between. CDR3 coding DNA: TGTGCCAGCAGGGGGGGGGCAAACACTGAAGCTTTCTTT. Protein: CASRGGANTEAFF.

V gene TRBV4-2 combines with J gene TRBJ2-3, with TRBD2 matching 11 bases. This CDR3 is built from 17 residues. The germline V gene has CDR1 LGHNA and CDR2 YNFKEQ. Unmatched junction bases numbered 4, after V lost 0 bases and J lost 2 bases. CDR3 sequence (DNA): TGTGCCAGCAGCCAAGACCCTAGCGGGGGGTTCACAGATACGCAGTATTTT. Protein sequence: CASSQDPSGGFTDTQYF.

V and J are TRBV5-4 and TRBJ2-7, with 10 nucleotides matching TRBD2. From germline, CDR1 is SGHNT and CDR2 YYREEE (reference sequence). The J segment lost 3 bases and the V segment lost 4 bases, leaving 10 bases of the junction unmatched. CDR3 length: 16 residues. CDR3 protein: CASSPGSSGGLYEQYF. The CDR3 DNA reads TGTGCCAGCAGCCCAGGCTCTAGCGGGGGTCTCTACGAGCAGTACTTC. Full variable domain (missing parts from reference TRBV5-4 and TRBJ2-7): ETGVTQSPTHLIKTRGQQVTLRCSSQSGHNTVSWYQQALGQGPQFIFQYYREEENGRGNFPPRFSGLQFPNYSSELNVNALELDDSALYLCASSPGSSGGLYEQYFGPGTRLTVT.

The rearrangement joins TRBV7-8 to TRBJ2-7; 10 nucleotides line up with TRBD2. CDR1 is SGHVS and CDR2 is FQNEAQ in the germline V gene. The ends lost 5 bases at V and 6 bases at J; junction bases unmatched: 10. There are 15 residues in the CDR3. CDR3 DNA sequence: TGTGCCAGCAGCCAAGCGGGGGGGGCCGGTGGCGAGCAGTACTTC. Translation: CASSQAGGAGGEQYF.

The V gene is TRBV6-5, the J gene TRBJ1-6; D unclear. The V end was cut by 10 bases, the J end by 5 bases, with 9 bases between. Germline lookup yields CDR1 MNHEY and CDR2 SVGAGI. This CDR3 contains 12 residues. CDR3 bases: TGTGCCACCACGGAAAATAATTCACCCCTCCACTTT. The encoded protein is CATTENNSPLHF.

The rearrangement links TRBV28 to TRBJ2-3, with 8 bases aligning to TRBD2. The J segment lost 2 bases and the V segment lost 5 bases, leaving 6 bases of the junction unmatched. CDR1 and CDR2 from the germline V gene are MDHEN and SYDVKM. CDR3 length equals 15 residues. CDR3 bases: TGTGCCAGCAGTCGACCGGGACTAGACACAGATACGCAGTATTTT. It translates to CASSRPGLDTDTQYF.

The CDR3 loop is CASSLVGQARGYTF. The CDR3 bases are TGCGCCAGCAGCTTGGTGGGACAGGCTCGTGGCTACACCTTC. The rearrangement links TRBV5-1 to TRBJ1-2; 8 positions match TRBD1. Germline CDR1 is SGHRS and CDR2 is YFSETQ. V lost 0 bases, J lost 7 bases, and 5 bases stayed unmatched. CDR3 length equals 14 residues.

V gene TRBV9 combines with J gene TRBJ2-1; 8 bases agree with TRBD1. Per germline, CDR1 SGDLS and CDR2 YYNGEE. Trimming removed 3 bases from V and 4 bases from J; junction bases left unmatched: 12. The CDR3 spans 17 residues. The CDR3 spells CASSAHLGQGSYNEQFF. In nucleotides, the CDR3 is TGTGCCAGCAGCGCCCATCTCGGACAGGGTTCTTACAATGAGCAGTTCTTC.